Below are 26 T cell receptor beta chains sequenced from a single sample in a study of blood T cells in healthy people across ages. Combining a sample-barcoded 5' primer with a J-beta primer mix, a second PCR ran for about 6 to 12 cycles. TCRdb itself ran the 5' RACE reads through MiXCR, one entry per CDR3 protein. Of 850,000 to 1,000,000 distinct CDR3 sequences in the sample, about 51% were seen once. The material sequenced was blood. All receptors come from a woman aged 55-69 years in good health.

The chain has TRBV27 and TRBJ2-4, with TRBD1 as a possible D gene (6 bases). The DNA end is a closer match to TRBJ2-7, so the J assignment may be wrong. Germline loops: CDR1 MNHEY, CDR2 SMNVEV (reference sequence). This CDR3 region has 17 residues. CDR3 region: CASSFRSAGVVTYEQYF. Written as DNA, the CDR3 is TGTGCCAGCAGTTTTCGTAGTGCAGGGGTGGTAACCTACGAGCAGTACTTC.

The chain has TRBV10-2 and TRBJ2-7; the match to TRBD1 covers 10 bases. The J call may not be correct, given that the DNA end is closer to TRBJ2-5. The CDR3 length is 15 residues. The germline V gene has CDR1 WSHSY and CDR2 SAAADI. DNA for the CDR3: TGCGCCAGCCAAGACAGGGGGCGGGTAAGAGAGACCCAGTACTTC. This encodes CASQDRGRVRETQYF.

The chain employs TRBV20-1 and TRBJ2-1; 7 bases are a match to TRBD2. With 6 bases clipped from V and 2 bases from J, the junction kept 19 bases outside the gene matches. The CDR3 spans 18 residues. Per the germline V gene, CDR1 is DFQATT and CDR2 is SNEGSKA (reference sequence). The CDR3 DNA is TGCAGTGCCAACCCATCCTACCAGCGTCTAGCGGCCTACAATGAGCAGTTCTTC. The encoded protein is CSANPSYQRLAAYNEQFF.

This clonotype appeared a few times. The J gene is TRBJ1-5, the V gene TRBV27; tentatively, D is TRBD1 (6 bases). Between the trimmed V and J ends, which lost 2 bases and 4 bases, there was a span of 12 bases. The CDR3 length is 15 residues. Germline V gene data show CDR1 as MNHEY and CDR2 as SMNVEV (reference sequence). The CDR3 DNA reads as TGTGCCAGCAGTTTAGGGACAAGGCGAAATCAGCCCCAGCATTTT. Translating it yields CASSLGTRRNQPQHF.

The chain recombines TRBV12-3 or TRBV12-4 with TRBJ1-2; 7 bases align to TRBD1. The V gene end was trimmed by 2 bases and the J gene end by 7 bases; junction bases not matched to a gene: 7. This CDR3 is built from 14 residues. Here the CDR3 DNA reads TGTGCCAGCAGTTTATCCGGCAGGGGGTGTGGCTACACCTTC. It encodes CASSLSGRGCGYTF.

This clonotype appeared a few times. The rearrangement links TRBV20-1 to TRBJ2-1, with a possible D match to TRBD2 (6 bases). This CDR3 has 16 residues. V lost 5 bases and J lost 8, with 25 bases in between. Germline values: CDR1 DFQATT, CDR2 SNEGSKA (reference sequence). CDR3 sequence reads: CSAPNPGSAPSDEQFF. The CDR3 DNA reads as TGCAGTGCTCCAAATCCCGGGAGTGCCCCCAGCGATGAGCAGTTCTTC.

The CDR3 protein is CASSPLRGTEQYF. The CDR3 nucleotides read TGTGCCAGCAGCCCTCTGCGGGGTACTGAGCAGTACTTC. This sequence joins TRBV3-1 and TRBJ2-5; D might be TRBD2 (6 bases). Germline assignment: CDR1 LGHDT and CDR2 YNNKEL (reference sequence). This CDR3 comprises 13 residues. Trimming shortened V by 4 bases and J by 11 bases, and 17 bases separated the two germline ends.

Here the CDR3 reads CSAHPGSYEQYF. Written as DNA, the CDR3 is TGCAGTGCTCACCCAGGGTCCTACGAGCAGTACTTC. J is TRBJ2-7 and V is TRBV20-1, with D perhaps matching TRBD1 (5 bases). CDR3 length: 12 amino acids. The V end was cut by 5 bases, the J end by 1 base, with 9 bases between. Germline values: CDR1 DFQATT, CDR2 SNEGSKA (reference sequence).

The J gene is TRBJ2-1, the V gene TRBV7-2; the match to TRBD2 covers 9 bases. V lost 2 bases, J lost 15 bases, and 5 bases stayed unmatched. The CDR3 extends over 12 amino acids. Germline values: CDR1 SGHTA, CDR2 FQGNSA. The CDR3 DNA sequence: TGTGCCAGCAGCTTAACGAGCGGGGGGCCGTTCTTC. Protein: CASSLTSGGPFF.

The J gene is TRBJ2-4, the V gene TRBV5-6, with 9 nucleotides matching TRBD2. The germline gives CDR1 SGHDT, CDR2 YYEEEE. J lost 15 bases, V lost 5 bases, and 12 bases had no gene match. This CDR3 contains 13 residues. The CDR3 sequence: CASRRLGASGMYF. The CDR3 DNA follows: TGTGCCAGCAGGCGTTTGGGGGCTAGCGGGATGTACTTC.

The chain couples TRBV3-1 to TRBJ2-1, with a possible D match to TRBD2 (6 bases). The V and J ends lost 4 bases and 4 bases respectively, with 14 bases between them. CDR3 length: 15 residues. Germline V gene sequence: CDR1 LGHDT, CDR2 YNNKEL (reference sequence). CDR3 in amino acids: CASSRDLLQYNEQFF. CDR3 bases: TGTGCCAGCAGCCGGGACTTACTACAGTACAATGAGCAGTTCTTC.

This clonotype was counted a single time. V gene TRBV4-1 combines with J gene TRBJ1-4; a weak D match, TRBD1 (5 bases). This CDR3 spans 16 amino acids. Trimming removed 0 bases from V and 3 bases from J, with 11 bases in between. From germline, CDR1 is MGHRA and CDR2 YSYEKL. CDR3 coding DNA: TGCGCCAGCAGCCAAGATGGGACCTTATCTAATGAAAAACTGTTTTTT. It codes for CASSQDGTLSNEKLFF.

This chain joins TRBV3-1 and TRBJ2-2, with a weak D call TRBD1 (6 bases). CDR1 and CDR2 from the germline V gene are LGHDT and YNNKEL (reference sequence). Trimming removed 4 bases at V and 3 bases at J, with 12 bases between. The CDR3 runs to 15 residues. CDR3 loop: CASSPRPGDTGELFF. CDR3 in DNA: TGTGCCAGCAGCCCAAGACCAGGGGACACCGGGGAGCTGTTTTTT.

Comment on this clonotype: A much larger clone is a single base away; this may be a read error. CDR3 bases: TGTGCCAGCAGCGCACTAGCGGAAGGATGGAATGAGCAGTTCTTC. It is translated as CASSALAEGWNEQFF. The chain recombines TRBV9 with TRBJ2-1; 8 bases align to TRBD2. Per germline, CDR1 SGDLS and CDR2 YYNGEE. The CDR3 has 15 amino acids. V shed 3 bases and J 7 bases; nucleotides not matched to a gene: 9.

The chain joins TRBV27 to TRBJ2-4, with D maybe TRBD1 (6 bases). The DNA end is more similar to TRBJ2-5, so the J call may be wrong. This CDR3 is built from 14 residues. CDR1 and CDR2 (germline): MNHEY, SMNVEV (reference sequence). DNA for the CDR3: TGTGCCAGCAAGCGACCGGACAGCCAAGAGACCCAGTACTTC. Protein: CASKRPDSQETQYF.

This clonotype has just a few counts. This sequence joins TRBV20-1 and TRBJ2-7; TRBD1 matches 10 bases. CDR1 is DFQATT, CDR2 SNEGSKA, per germline (reference sequence). The ends lost 5 bases at V and 0 bases at J; junction bases unmatched: 4. CDR3 length equals 14 residues. Written as DNA, the CDR3 is TGCAGTGCTTCCGGGACAGGGGCCTCCTACGAGCAGTACTTC. Translating it yields CSASGTGASYEQYF.

In this sample, this clonotype turned up once. The gene calls are TRBV7-6 and TRBJ2-7, with D unclear. Germline CDR1 and CDR2: SGHVS and FNYEAQ. V was clipped by 5 bases and J by 10 bases, with 18 bases between them. The CDR3 is made up of 13 amino acids. CDR3: CASSPGPAQPQYF. The CDR3 DNA is TGTGCCAGCAGCCCTGGGCCCGCCCAGCCTCAGTACTTC.

The DNA for the CDR3 is TGTGCCAGCAGCCTTAGGACTAGCGGGAGAAGGGATGAGCAGTTCTTC. Its translation: CASSLRTSGRRDEQFF. The gene calls are TRBV3-1 and TRBJ2-1, with 13 bases identical to TRBD2. Germline-derived CDR1 and CDR2 are LGHDT and YNNKEL (reference sequence). CDR3 size: 16 residues. Trimming cost V 4 bases and J 8 bases; bases outside gene matches: 8.

This clonotype showed up just a few times. This chain joins TRBV18 and TRBJ1-2; 11 positions agree with TRBD1. After removal of 1 base from V and 7 bases from J, the junction contained 5 bases not matched to a gene. This CDR3 has 15 residues. Germline lookup yields CDR1 KGHSH and CDR2 LQKENI. Written as DNA, the CDR3 is TGTGCCAGCTCACCACAGGGACAGGGGGTCTCTGGCTACACCTTC. Translating gives CASSPQGQGVSGYTF.

The gene calls are TRBV20-1 and TRBJ2-7, with D perhaps matching TRBD2 (7 bases). The CDR3 is made up of 15 amino acids. The V gene's germline CDR1 is DFQATT and CDR2 SNEGSKA (reference sequence). Between the trimmed V and J ends, which lost 5 bases and 3 bases, there was a span of 20 bases. Here the CDR3 reads CSAAGGAGGIYEQYF. In nucleotides, the CDR3 is TGCAGTGCTGCTGGGGGGGCCGGGGGCATCTACGAGCAGTACTTC.

The chain links TRBV20-1 to TRBJ2-5; D gene ambiguous. The V end was cut by 7 bases, the J end by 11 bases, with 20 bases between. CDR3 length: 12 amino acids. Germline V gene lookup returns CDR1 DFQATT and CDR2 SNEGSKA (reference sequence). The CDR3 reads CSVEDVVYQQYF. CDR3 sequence (DNA): TGCAGTGTCGAGGACGTAGTCTACCAGCAGTACTTC.

The V and J genes are TRBV15 and TRBJ2-7; the match to TRBD2 covers 8 bases. V lost 2 bases and J lost 10; bases outside the gene matches: 19. CDR3 length equals 17 residues. Per the germline V gene, CDR1 is LNHNV and CDR2 is YYDKDF (reference sequence). CDR3 sequence (DNA): TGTGCCACCAGCAGAATTCTCGGAGGGTCGAGGCGGGAGGCCCAGTACTTC. It specifies CATSRILGGSRREAQYF.

V and J are TRBV7-2 and TRBJ1-1, with D possibly TRBD1 on 5 matching bases. Trimming pared 7 bases from V and 5 bases from J, leaving 20 bases between. The V gene's germline CDR1 is SGHTA and CDR2 FQGNSA. There are 15 residues in the CDR3. CDR3 in DNA: TGTGCCAGCACCGGGCGGCCGGGACTGGGAACTGAAGCTTTCTTT. Residues: CASTGRPGLGTEAFF.

V is TRBV20-1 and J is TRBJ2-7; D possibly corresponds to TRBD1 (6 bases). There are 12 residues in the CDR3. V was cut by 5 bases and J by 5 bases, with 13 bases left in between. Germline V gene data show CDR1 as DFQATT and CDR2 as SNEGSKA (reference sequence). In nucleotides, the CDR3 is TGCAGTGCTCCACAGGGACCCCACGAGCAGTACTTC. This gives the protein CSAPQGPHEQYF.

The table lists this clonotype with a count of one. This chain connects TRBV6-2 or TRBV6-3 to TRBJ1-2; the D is unclear. Trimming removed 2 bases from V and 4 bases from J, with 8 bases in between. CDR3 length: 13 amino acids. Germline values: CDR1 MNHEY, CDR2 SVGEGT. The CDR3 nucleotides are TGTGCCAGCAGTTACGATGGGCTCTATGGCTACACCTTC. Amino acids: CASSYDGLYGYTF.

The chain joins TRBV6-4 to TRBJ1-1; tentative D call: TRBD1 (6 bases). The CDR3 is made up of 13 amino acids. Trimming removed 2 bases from V and 6 bases from J, with 10 bases in between. Germline assignment: CDR1 MRHNA and CDR2 SNTAGT. In nucleotides, the CDR3 is TGTGCCAGCAGTGACATGACAGGAGCTGAAGCTTTCTTT. It translates to CASSDMTGAEAFF.